Sequencing of this TCR beta chain was carried out in a study of blood T cell repertoires in COVID-19. As for the study in general: Sites in the United States, Italy and Spain provided acute and convalescent COVID-19 samples. Sample material is recorded as cDNA or gDNA derived from T cells, B-cell-depleted T cells, or PBMCs.

Original data processing: The authors estimated nucleated cell counts from reference gene primer amplification. Clones were sequenced by immunoSEQ multiplex PCR, and TCRdb holds only the in-frame ones, with some missing. For V, J and clone size, that table is used; D and trimming come from the DNA. The table has about 71,000 clones, roughly nine tenths seen once; the top ten hold approximately 5%. The CDR3 is 16 amino acids. J gave up 4 bases and V 7 bases, and 12 bases lay outside the gene matches. Germline values: CDR1 SEHNR, CDR2 FQNEAQ (reference sequence). This sequence originates from a woman between 18 and 29 years old with acute or convalescent COVID-19. The chain employs TRBV7-9 and TRBJ2-2, with 7 bases that match TRBD1. Specimen: peripheral blood. This CDR3 is CASMPRDRDGTGELFF. In nucleotides, the CDR3 is TGTGCCAGCATGCCCCGTGACAGGGATGGCACCGGGGAGCTGTTTTTT.